These 27 T cell receptor beta chains share one sample of origin, sequenced in a study of siplizumab effects on memory and regulatory T cells. The protocol was immunoSEQ multiplex PCR, while the TCRdb copy is restricted to in-frame clones and leaves out a portion. This sample yields 90,000 to 140,000 clones, of which approximately 94% are seen a single time; approximately 0.32% belongs to the top ten. The sequenced sample was CD4+ T cells sorted from blood. The receptors come from a human donor in good health.

This clone appeared once. The chain has TRBV19 and TRBJ1-1, with 8 bases lining up with TRBD1. V gave up 6 bases and J gave up 1 base; unmatched junction bases: 4. CDR1 is LNHDA, CDR2 SQIVND, per germline (reference sequence). The CDR3 spans 14 residues. In DNA, the CDR3 is TGTGCCAGTAGCCAGGGGGCGAGGAACACTGAAGCTTTCTTT. Its protein product is CASSQGARNTEAFF. The full variable domain, rest sourced from reference TRBV19 and TRBJ1-1, is DGGITQSPKYLFRKEGQNVTLSCEQNLNHDAMYWYRQDPGQGLRLIYYSQIVNDFQKGDIAEGYSVSREKKESFPLTVTSAQKNPTAFYLCASSQGARNTEAFFGQGTRLTVV.

Concerning this clone itself: Other DNA sequences within the sample encode an identical CDR3. This chain links TRBV20-1 with TRBJ2-1, with D uncertain. There are 11 residues in the CDR3. From germline, CDR1 is DFQATT and CDR2 SNEGSKA (reference sequence). The germline V and J ends were trimmed by 1 base and 7 bases, with 5 bases remaining between them. The CDR3 coding sequence is TGCAGTGCTAGAGTCTATAATGAGCAGTTCTTC. The encoded protein is CSARVYNEQFF.

The chain uses TRBV7-2 and TRBJ2-3; TRBD2 might be the D (6 bases). The V end was cut by 4 bases, the J end by 0 bases, with 17 bases between. The CDR3 extends over 17 amino acids. Germline V CDR1 and CDR2: SGHTA, FQGNSA. For the CDR3, the DNA is TGTGCCAGCAGCTGGGAGGTTCGGGGGTCTAGCACAGATACGCAGTATTTT. It codes for CASSWEVRGSSTDTQYF.

V gene TRBV18 combines with J gene TRBJ1-1; no definite D call. The CDR3 contains 16 residues. From germline, CDR1 is KGHSH and CDR2 LQKENI. The V end was cut by 3 bases, the J end by 1 base, with 15 bases between. This chain's CDR3 is CASSPSGQKGNTEAFF. The CDR3 nucleotides are TGTGCCAGCTCACCGTCGGGCCAAAAGGGGAACACTGAAGCTTTCTTT.

The chain couples TRBV10-3 to TRBJ1-2; 9 bases are shared with TRBD1. The J segment lost 5 bases and the V segment lost 0 bases, leaving 7 bases of the junction unmatched. Germline V CDR1 and CDR2: ENHRY, SYGVKD. This CDR3 has 16 amino acids. CDR3 nucleotides: TGTGCCATCAGTGAGTCCCAGGAACAGGGGGCTTATGGCTACACCTTC. This codes for CAISESQEQGAYGYTF.

The rearrangement uses TRBV4-1 and TRBJ1-1; D is unclear. V gave up 1 base and J gave up 0 bases, with 12 bases separating them. The CDR3 is 16 amino acids. Germline CDR1 is MGHRA and CDR2 is YSYEKL. As DNA, the CDR3 is TGCGCCAGCAGCCAAGGGCCTTTATTTTTGAACACTGAAGCTTTCTTT. Translated: CASSQGPLFLNTEAFF.

The genes are TRBV2 and TRBJ1-3; D ambiguous. Germline V gene lookup returns CDR1 SNHLY and CDR2 FYNNEI. Trimming cost V 6 bases and J 0 bases, with 9 bases left between them. The CDR3 extends over 14 amino acids. CDR3 loop: CASRDGYSGNTIYF. The CDR3, as DNA: TGTGCCAGCAGAGACGGTTACTCTGGAAACACCATATATTTT.

This chain joins TRBV5-6 and TRBJ1-6; a weak D match, TRBD1 (6 bases). Trimming removed 0 bases at V and 7 bases at J, with 14 bases between. Germline CDR1 and CDR2: SGHDT and YYEEEE. There are 16 residues in the CDR3. This CDR3 is CASSLGPTGLNSPLHF. The CDR3 region has the DNA TGTGCCAGCAGCTTGGGCCCTACAGGGCTCAATTCACCCCTCCACTTT. The full variable domain, its missing parts supplied by reference TRBV5-6 and TRBJ1-6, is DAGVTQSPTHLIKTRGQQVTLRCSPKSGHDTVSWYQQALGQGPQFIFQYYEEEERQRGNFPDRFSGHQFPNYSSELNVNALLLGDSALYLCASSLGPTGLNSPLHFGNGTRLTVT.

The J gene is TRBJ1-1, the V gene TRBV5-1; D is uncertain. The CDR3 is 15 amino acids. Trimming pared 3 bases from V and 0 bases from J, leaving 12 bases between. Germline CDR1 SGHRS, CDR2 YFSETQ. As DNA, the CDR3 is TGCGCCAGCAGCTCGGGCAGCGGGGTGAACACTGAAGCTTTCTTT. Its protein is CASSSGSGVNTEAFF.

This chain uses TRBV6-5 with TRBJ2-5; weak D call: TRBD2 (5 bases). The V gene lost 8 bases and the J gene lost 0 bases, with 16 bases spanning the gap. The CDR3 has 15 amino acids. The germline V gene encodes CDR1 MNHEY and CDR2 SVGAGI. DNA for the CDR3: TGTGCCAGCGGACGTCAAGCGGCCCACCAAGAGACCCAGTACTTC. Translating gives CASGRQAAHQETQYF.

This chain joins TRBV4-2 and TRBJ2-6; a possible D gene is TRBD1 (6 bases). The CDR3 spans 14 residues. Trimming pared 10 bases from V and 0 bases from J, leaving 10 bases between. Germline V gene lookup returns CDR1 LGHNA and CDR2 YNFKEQ. The CDR3 DNA sequence: TGTGCCACAAGACAGGTCTCTGGGGCCAACGTCCTGACTTTC. Translated: CATRQVSGANVLTF.

V and J are TRBV7-2 and TRBJ2-3, with TRBD2 matching over 8 bases. Trimming cost V 5 bases and J 1 base; bases outside gene matches: 5. Looked up from germline, CDR1 is SGHTA and CDR2 is FQGNSA. The CDR3 length is 15 residues. The CDR3 coding sequence is TGTGCCAGCAGCACCAGCGGGAGTCGCACAGATACGCAGTATTTT. Translation: CASSTSGSRTDTQYF.

V is TRBV27 and J is TRBJ1-1; the D gene is possibly TRBD1 (5 bases). The CDR3 is made up of 14 amino acids. V was cut by 9 bases and J by 0 bases, with 14 bases left in between. Germline CDR1 is MNHEY and CDR2 is SMNVEV (reference sequence). The CDR3 DNA follows: TGTGCCAGAAAGGGACCGACGTTGAACACTGAAGCTTTCTTT. As protein: CARKGPTLNTEAFF.

The chain joins TRBV7-9 to TRBJ1-1, with D possibly being TRBD1 (5 bases). The V end was cut by 0 bases, the J end by 10 bases, with 12 bases between. Germline loops: CDR1 SEHNR, CDR2 FQNEAQ (reference sequence). The CDR3 is 13 residues long. For the CDR3, the DNA is TGTGCCAGCAGCTTAGCCGGGGGTCGGCCAGCTTTCTTT. Its protein is CASSLAGGRPAFF.

The chain uses TRBV30 and TRBJ1-2; 9 bases fit TRBD1. The CDR3 is made up of 12 amino acids. The germline gives CDR1 GTSNPN, CDR2 SVGIG (reference sequence). The V gene end was trimmed by 2 bases and the J gene end by 10 bases; junction bases not matched to a gene: 5. CDR3 sequence: CAWSPGQGAYTF. The CDR3 bases are TGTGCCTGGAGTCCGGGACAGGGAGCCTACACCTTC.

The gene calls are TRBV6-5 and TRBJ2-7; tentatively, D is TRBD1 or TRBD2 (5 bases each). Germline lookup yields CDR1 MNHEY and CDR2 SVGAGI. The CDR3 spans 15 residues. Deletions cut 0 bases from V and 2 bases from J, with 11 bases between. CDR3 in amino acids: CASSYSGVRTYEQYF. The CDR3 nucleotides read TGTGCCAGCAGTTACTCGGGGGTCCGAACCTACGAGCAGTACTTC.

This chain's CDR3 is CAISPGADGFNEQFF. The CDR3, as DNA: TGTGCCATCAGCCCCGGAGCGGACGGGTTTAATGAGCAGTTCTTC. The chain links TRBV10-3 to TRBJ2-1; a weak D match, TRBD2 (5 bases). Germline assignment: CDR1 ENHRY and CDR2 SYGVKD. This CDR3 has 15 amino acids. Trimming took 6 bases from V and 7 from J, leaving 19 bases between them.

The J gene is TRBJ1-1, the V gene TRBV7-8, with unresolved D. The CDR3 has 13 residues. V was clipped by 5 bases and J by 6 bases, with 13 bases between them. The V gene's germline CDR1 is SGHVS and CDR2 FQNEAQ. The CDR3 here is CASSLDRVSEAFF. CDR3 bases: TGTGCCAGCAGCCTCGACCGGGTCTCTGAAGCTTTCTTT. Using reference TRBV7-8 and TRBJ1-1 for the parts outside the CDR3, the full variable domain is GAGVSQSPRYKVAKRGQDVALRCDPISGHVSLFWYQQALGQGPEFLTYFQNEAQLDKSGLPSDRFFAERPEGSVSTLKIQRTQQEDSAVYLCASSLDRVSEAFFGQGTRLTVV.

V and J are TRBV14 and TRBJ1-1; D is undetermined. The CDR3 is 14 amino acids. The germline V gene encodes CDR1 SGHDN and CDR2 FVKESK. Trimming removed 4 bases at V and 1 base at J, with 10 bases between. The CDR3 DNA sequence: TGTGCCAGCAGCCCGTTGGGCGGGAACACTGAAGCTTTCTTT. Amino acids: CASSPLGGNTEAFF.

The CDR3 sequence is CASSLAYNQPQHF. CDR3 nucleotides: TGTGCCAGCAGCTTAGCCTACAATCAGCCCCAGCATTTT. The chain couples TRBV7-2 to TRBJ1-5; D unresolved. V lost 0 bases to trimming and J lost 3 bases, with 3 bases between them. Germline V CDR1 and CDR2: SGHTA, FQGNSA. This CDR3 is 13 amino acids long.

The rearrangement joins TRBV20-1 to TRBJ2-3; D uncertain. V dropped 3 bases and J dropped 7 bases, with 8 bases sitting between them. The CDR3 contains 11 residues. Germline-derived CDR1 and CDR2 are DFQATT and SNEGSKA (reference sequence). This CDR3 reads CSASPGHTQYF. As DNA, the CDR3 is TGCAGTGCTAGTCCGGGCCATACGCAGTATTTT.

V usage is TRBV29-1 and J usage is TRBJ1-1; D is ambiguous. Trimming cost V 1 base and J 0 bases, with 6 bases left between them. Germline V gene data show CDR1 as SQVTM and CDR2 as ANQGSEA. This CDR3 has 13 residues. The CDR3 coding sequence is TGCAGCGTTGAAGTTCAACTGAACACTGAAGCTTTCTTT. Its protein is CSVEVQLNTEAFF. Full variable domain (remainder filled in from reference TRBV29-1 and TRBJ1-1): SAVISQKPSRDICQRGTSLTIQCQVDSQVTMMFWYRQQPGQSLTLIATANQGSEATYESGFVIDKFPISRPNLTFSTLTVSNMSPEDSSIYLCSVEVQLNTEAFFGQGTRLTVV.

The chain links TRBV9 to TRBJ2-7; TRBD2 matches 10 bases. The CDR3 totals 15 residues. Trimming at V came to 3 bases and at J to 0 bases, leaving 3 bases not matched to a gene. The V gene's germline CDR1 is SGDLS and CDR2 YYNGEE. The CDR3, as DNA: TGTGCCAGCAGCGCCGGGACTAGCGCCTCCTACGAGCAGTACTTC. Protein sequence: CASSAGTSASYEQYF.

The chain links TRBV9 to TRBJ2-7; maybe TRBD2 (6 bases). V lost 0 bases and J 5 bases, leaving 15 bases between the germline ends. Germline V gene data show CDR1 as SGDLS and CDR2 as YYNGEE. The CDR3 contains 15 residues. The CDR3 is CASSVVGGTWDEQYF. The CDR3 region has the DNA TGTGCCAGCAGCGTAGTTGGCGGGACCTGGGACGAGCAGTACTTC.

This chain links TRBV5-1 with TRBJ1-6; no firm D call. Germline loops: CDR1 SGHRS, CDR2 YFSETQ. V lost 2 bases to trimming and J lost 4 bases, with 13 bases between them. The length of the CDR3 is 16 residues. CDR3 in DNA: TGCGCCAGCAGCTTTGGCAGTACGAATTATAATTCACCCCTCCACTTT. Its protein product is CASSFGSTNYNSPLHF.

The J gene is TRBJ2-7, the V gene TRBV7-9, with 10 bases aligning to TRBD2. Germline V gene data show CDR1 as SEHNR and CDR2 as FQNEAQ (reference sequence). The V gene end was trimmed by 5 bases and the J gene end by 0 bases; junction bases not matched to a gene: 4. The CDR3 totals 15 residues. The CDR3 sequence: CASSQAGGTSYEQYF. CDR3 sequence (DNA): TGTGCCAGCAGCCAAGCGGGGGGGACCTCCTACGAGCAGTACTTC.

The genes are TRBV7-8 and TRBJ1-3; 9 bases align to TRBD1. There are 15 residues in the CDR3. The V gene end was trimmed by 6 bases and the J gene end by 2 bases; junction bases not matched to a gene: 5. Germline V gene lookup returns CDR1 SGHVS and CDR2 FQNEAQ. CDR3 amino acids: CASRNTGGPGNTIYF. As DNA, the CDR3 is TGTGCCAGCAGAAATACAGGGGGCCCTGGAAACACCATATATTTT.